This T cell receptor beta chain was found in a study of cytomegalovirus exposure and HLA in healthy donors. Study conclusions and caveats: Later analysis found that TCR beta chains associated with HLA were more clonally expanded than other, equally common chains.

Both 60 Vbeta primers and 13 Jbeta primers went into the PCR. Produced via immunoSEQ multiplex PCR; TCRdb's table is partial and in-frame only. The sample has under 150,000 clones, about 82% seen once; the top ten hold about 4.3%. The CDR3 spans 11 residues. Per the germline V gene, CDR1 is LNHDA and CDR2 is SQIVND (reference sequence). V dropped 5 bases and J dropped 2 bases, with 3 bases sitting between them. In this sample, this clone turned up a few times. Antigen: not known. The genes are TRBV19 and TRBJ2-5; D is ambiguous. Specimen: PBMCs. The TCR comes from a woman between 40 and 50 years old in good health and CMV-seropositive. The CDR3 region has the DNA TGTGCCAGTAGTGTACAAGAGACCCAGTACTTC. Translating gives CASSVQETQYF.